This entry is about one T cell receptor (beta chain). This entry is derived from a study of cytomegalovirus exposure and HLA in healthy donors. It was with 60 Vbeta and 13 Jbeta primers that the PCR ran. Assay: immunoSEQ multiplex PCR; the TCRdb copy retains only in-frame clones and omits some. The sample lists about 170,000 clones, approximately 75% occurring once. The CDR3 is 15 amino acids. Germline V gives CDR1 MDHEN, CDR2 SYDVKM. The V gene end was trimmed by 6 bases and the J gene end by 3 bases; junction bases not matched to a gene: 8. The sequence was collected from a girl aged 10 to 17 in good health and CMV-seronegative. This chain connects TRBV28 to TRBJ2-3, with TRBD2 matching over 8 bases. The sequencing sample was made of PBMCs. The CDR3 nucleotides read TGTGCCAGCAGCCTAATAGCGGGGTTGACAGATACGCAGTATTTT. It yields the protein CASSLIAGLTDTQYF.